The clone carrying this T cell receptor (beta chain) has a single count. No antigen is known for it. Measured with immunoSEQ multiplex PCR; TCRdb has only the in-frame clones, and not every one. The repertoire holds over 45,000 clones, approximately 70% seen once, with roughly 6% in the top ten. This entry is derived from a study of vaccination effects on CD4 cells after COVID-19. Looked up from germline, CDR1 is SGHTA and CDR2 is FQGNSA. CDR3 length: 14 residues. J was trimmed by 3 bases and V by 11 bases; bases with no gene match: 10. After roughly 10 days in culture, the CD4+ T cells were isolated. The TCR was taken from a human donor who received a COVID-19 vaccine. The sequencing used CD4+ T cells from PBMCs cultured without peptide, collected before COVID-19 vaccination. The chain has TRBV7-2 and TRBJ2-3; 8 nucleotides align to TRBD2. The CDR3 protein is CASKRGGGTDTQYF. CDR3 bases: TGTGCCTCAAAACGGGGGGGCGGAACAGATACGCAGTATTTT. Full variable domain (remainder filled in from reference TRBV7-2 and TRBJ2-3): GAGVSQSPSNKVTEKGKDVELRCDPISGHTALYWYRQSLGQGLEFLIYFQGNSAPDKSGLPSDRFSAERTGGSVSTLTIQRTQQEDSAVYLCASKRGGGTDTQYFGPGTRLTVL.